This T cell receptor (beta chain) was identified during a study of T-cell reconstitution after alpha-beta-depleted transplantation in children. Unique molecular identifiers were used in preparing the TCRbeta library. Each CDR3 protein gets one entry after TCRdb re-called the PCR reads with MiXCR. The profile shows some 26,000 distinct CDR3 sequences, 18% of them singletons. Of note for this clonotype: The antigen remains undetermined.

The CDR3 is 17 residues long. Germline-derived CDR1 and CDR2 are MDHEN and SYDVKM. The trim removed 5 bases at V and 0 bases at J, leaving 10 bases unmatched. Overall study findings and caveats: Once a year had passed after transplant, T-cell counts and diversity came mostly from newly produced T cells.

The receptor comes from a male patient between 2 and 10 years old who had a stem cell transplant for acute lymphoblastic leukemia, so the T cells may come from the graft donor. Sequences were derived from PBMCs, mostly from graft donor cells, sampled 60 days after TCRalphabeta/CD19-depleted stem cell transplant. The gene calls are TRBV28 and TRBJ2-7, with TRBD1 matching 10 bases. The DNA of the CDR3 is TGTGCCAGCAGTAACCGGGACAGGGGTCCCTACTCCTACGAGCAGTACTTC. Translated, it gives CASSNRDRGPYSYEQYF.